Listed below are T cell receptor beta chains from one sample, sequenced in a study of CD8+ T cells in alopecia areata. TCRdb's table, derived via immunoSEQ multiplex PCR, lists solely in-frame clones and lacks some. The table has some 99,000 clones, roughly 47% seen once; the top ten hold 0.79%. Sequenced: CD4+ T cells sorted from blood. These receptor sequences come from a human donor with alopecia areata. Each CDR3 is given with its conserved first and last residue. A D gene is named only where the DNA matches it firmly. Clone size is given for some rows only: seen once, a few or many times, or a class if the clone is expanded.

cdr3_aa	cdr3_nt	clone_size	v_call	d_call	j_call
CAWSRGPITEAFF	TGTGCCTGGAGTCGTGGGCCAATCACTGAAGCTTTCTTT	.	TRBV30	.	TRBJ1-1
CATSRDLVSGGANEQFF	TGTGCCACCAGCAGAGATCTAGTTAGCGGGGGGGCGAATGAGCAGTTCTTC	few	TRBV15	TRBD2	TRBJ2-1
CAWSVATNTQYF	TGTGCCTGGAGTGTGGCTACCAATACGCAGTATTTT	.	TRBV30	.	TRBJ2-3
CASSGTSGYNEQFF	TGTGCCAGCAGCGGGACTAGCGGATACAATGAGCAGTTCTTC	.	TRBV2	TRBD2	TRBJ2-1
CASSSSDGYSYEQYF	TGTGCCAGCAGTTCTTCCGACGGCTACTCCTACGAGCAGTACTTC	few	TRBV6-6	.	TRBJ2-7
CASTRGQGGYNEQFF	TGTGCCAGCACCAGGGGACAGGGGGGCTACAATGAGCAGTTCTTC	.	TRBV6-6	TRBD1	TRBJ2-1
CASRWARDTNTEAFF	TGTGCCAGCAGATGGGCCCGGGACACGAACACTGAAGCTTTCTTT	.	TRBV6-5	.	TRBJ1-1
CAWGPNYGYTF	TGTGCCTGGGGACCTAACTATGGCTACACCTTC	.	TRBV30	.	TRBJ1-2
CASSLETIETQYF	TGCGCCAGCAGCTTGGAGACTATAGAGACCCAGTACTTC	.	TRBV5-1	.	TRBJ2-5
CASSLLGEAFF	TGTGCCAGCAGTTTGTTGGGGGAGGCTTTCTTT	.	TRBV27	.	TRBJ1-1
CSVVPGQTEGVPYEQYF	TGCAGCGTTGTACCGGGACAAACCGAGGGGGTACCCTACGAGCAGTACTTC	.	TRBV29-1	.	TRBJ2-7
CASSRGTPNTGELFF	TGCGCCAGCAGCAGAGGGACCCCGAACACCGGGGAGCTGTTTTTT	.	TRBV5-1	.	TRBJ2-2
CSVVQGGSYEQYF	TGCAGCGTTGTGCAGGGCGGATCCTACGAGCAGTACTTC	.	TRBV29-1	.	TRBJ2-7
CASSVTGGLSYEQYF	TGCGCCAGCAGCGTCACGGGAGGCCTCTCCTACGAGCAGTACTTC	.	TRBV5-1	TRBD2	TRBJ2-7
CASRYRGGYNEQFF	TGTGCCAGCAGGTACAGGGGTGGATACAATGAGCAGTTCTTC	.	TRBV28	TRBD1	TRBJ2-1
CASSLSALPNLEQFF	TGCGCCAGCAGCTTGAGCGCGCTGCCTAACCTCGAGCAGTTCTTC	.	TRBV5-1	.	TRBJ2-1
CSVGTQFTDTQYF	TGCAGCGTTGGGACGCAGTTCACAGATACGCAGTATTTT	.	TRBV29-1	.	TRBJ2-3
CSSRNRGTGELFF	TGCAGCAGCCGGAACAGGGGAACCGGGGAGCTGTTTTTT	.	TRBV29-1	TRBD1	TRBJ2-2
CAWAPDYNEQFF	TGTGCCTGGGCCCCAGACTACAATGAGCAGTTCTTC	.	TRBV30	.	TRBJ2-1
CASSWAARPQETQYF	TGCGCCAGCAGCTGGGCGGCGAGGCCCCAAGAGACCCAGTACTTC	few	TRBV5-1	.	TRBJ2-5
CSASSHPEQFF	TGCAGTGCTTCCAGCCATCCTGAGCAGTTCTTC	.	TRBV20-1	.	TRBJ2-1
CASSLGTGTNIQYF	TGCGCCAGCAGCCTCGGGACGGGGACAAACATTCAGTACTTC	.	TRBV5-1	.	TRBJ2-4
CAWSRDSSYEQYF	TGTGCCTGGAGCCGGGACAGCTCCTACGAGCAGTACTTC	few	TRBV30	TRBD1	TRBJ2-7
CASSEVGREKFF	TGTGCCAGCAGTGAGGTTGGCCGGGAAAAGTTCTTC	.	TRBV2	.	TRBJ2-1
CAWKETGKSETQYF	TGTGCCTGGAAGGAGACAGGGAAAAGTGAGACCCAGTACTTC	few	TRBV30	TRBD1	TRBJ2-5
CASSLGLVFEQFF	TGTGCCAGTAGTCTGGGACTAGTTTTCGAGCAGTTCTTC	few	TRBV19	TRBD2	TRBJ2-1
CSVVEINTEAFF	TGCAGCGTTGTTGAGATTAACACTGAAGCTTTCTTT	.	TRBV29-1	.	TRBJ1-1
CASSLDSNSRNSPLHF	TGCGCCAGCAGCTTGGACTCCAATAGCAGAAATTCACCCCTCCACTTT	.	TRBV5-1	.	TRBJ1-6
CAWTASRYGYTF	TGTGCCTGGACCGCTTCGCGCTATGGCTACACCTTC	.	TRBV30	.	TRBJ1-2
CAWGPGYMNTEAFF	TGTGCCTGGGGCCCGGGCTACATGAACACTGAAGCTTTCTTT	.	TRBV30	.	TRBJ1-1
CASSVQGGRWNEQFF	TGTGCCAGCAGCGTGCAGGGCGGGAGGTGGAATGAGCAGTTCTTC	.	TRBV11-2	TRBD2	TRBJ2-1
CASSIAAGSNQPQHF	TGTGCCAGTAGTATAGCAGCTGGTAGCAATCAGCCCCAGCATTTT	.	TRBV19	.	TRBJ1-5
CSVGTGRVGTGELFF	TGCAGCGTTGGCACGGGCAGGGTCGGCACCGGGGAGCTGTTTTTT	few	TRBV29-1	.	TRBJ2-2
CASSQDARSSTQYF	TGCGCCAGCAGCCAAGATGCCCGGAGTAGTACGCAGTATTTT	.	TRBV4-3	.	TRBJ2-3
CASSSGQGGETQYF	TGTGCCAGCAGCTCGGGACAGGGAGGGGAGACCCAGTACTTC	.	TRBV7-9	TRBD1	TRBJ2-5
CSVERPLNTEAFF	TGCAGCGTTGAACGACCTCTGAACACTGAAGCTTTCTTT	.	TRBV29-1	.	TRBJ1-1
CSVFEPWDRSSYEQYF	TGCAGCGTTTTTGAACCATGGGACAGATCGTCCTACGAGCAGTACTTC	.	TRBV29-1	TRBD1	TRBJ2-7
CSATSRSYNEQFF	TGCAGCGCGACTAGCAGGTCCTACAATGAGCAGTTCTTC	few	TRBV29-1	TRBD2	TRBJ2-1
CAWSLSWMDDQPQHF	TGTGCCTGGAGTCTTAGCTGGATGGATGATCAGCCCCAGCATTTT	.	TRBV30	.	TRBJ1-5
CSVAGLAAYEQYF	TGCAGCGTAGCGGGACTAGCGGCCTACGAGCAGTACTTC	few	TRBV29-1	TRBD2	TRBJ2-7
CSGMSSYEQYF	TGCAGCGGCATGAGCTCCTACGAGCAGTACTTC	few	TRBV29-1	.	TRBJ2-7
CASSNGQTETQYF	TGTGCCAGCAGCAACGGCCAGACGGAGACCCAGTACTTC	.	TRBV28	.	TRBJ2-5
CASSSPRRLSGANVLTF	TGTGCCAGCAGCTCCCCGCGCAGGCTCTCTGGGGCCAACGTCCTGACTTTC	.	TRBV7-2	.	TRBJ2-6
CASSPRARGALYEQYF	TGTGCCAGCAGCCCACGTGCGCGGGGGGCCCTCTACGAGCAGTACTTC	.	TRBV4-2	TRBD2	TRBJ2-7
CSASGAPDTQYF	TGCAGCGCCTCGGGAGCTCCAGATACGCAGTATTTT	few	TRBV29-1	.	TRBJ2-3
CASSEPTGGGLYGYTF	TGTGCCAGCAGTGAACCAACAGGGGGCGGTTTGTATGGCTACACCTTC	.	TRBV6-1	TRBD1	TRBJ1-2
CASRTNRGGSF	TGTGCCAGCAGAACGAACAGGGGAGGTTCCTTC	.	TRBV2	.	TRBJ2-4
CSVEAGGQETQYF	TGCAGCGTTGAGGCAGGGGGTCAAGAGACCCAGTACTTC	.	TRBV29-1	TRBD1	TRBJ2-5
CSAQQGPNTEAFF	TGCAGCGCTCAACAGGGGCCGAACACTGAAGCTTTCTTT	few	TRBV29-1	TRBD1	TRBJ1-1
CASSFPAGGAGANVLTF	TGTGCCAGCAGTTTTCCAGCAGGGGGCGCAGGGGCCAACGTCCTGACTTTC	.	TRBV28	TRBD1	TRBJ2-6
CSVEERGNWGYEQYF	TGCAGCGTTGAAGAACGGGGGAATTGGGGTTACGAGCAGTACTTC	.	TRBV29-1	.	TRBJ2-7
CASNTHTGELFF	TGTGCCAGCAATACTCACACCGGGGAGCTGTTTTTT	.	TRBV6-1	.	TRBJ2-2
CASSVEAASYEQYF	TGTGCCAGCAGCGTAGAGGCAGCTTCCTACGAGCAGTACTTC	.	TRBV9	.	TRBJ2-7
CAWSEGGHAFF	TGTGCCTGGAGCGAAGGGGGACACGCTTTCTTT	few	TRBV30	.	TRBJ1-1